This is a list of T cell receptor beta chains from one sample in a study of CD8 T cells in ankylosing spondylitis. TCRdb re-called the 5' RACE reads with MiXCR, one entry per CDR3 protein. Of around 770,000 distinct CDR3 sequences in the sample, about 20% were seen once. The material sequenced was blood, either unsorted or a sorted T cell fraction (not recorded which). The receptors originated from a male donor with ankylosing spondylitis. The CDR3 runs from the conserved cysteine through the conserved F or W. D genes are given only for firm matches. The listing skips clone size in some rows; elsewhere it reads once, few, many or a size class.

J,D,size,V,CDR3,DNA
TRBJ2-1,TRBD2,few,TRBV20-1,CSAQGLAGNEQFF,TGCAGTGCGCAGGGACTAGCGGGAAATGAGCAGTTCTTC
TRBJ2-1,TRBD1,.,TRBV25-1,CASSDGQAIYNEQFF,TGTGCCAGCAGTGATGGACAGGCTATCTACAATGAGCAGTTCTTC
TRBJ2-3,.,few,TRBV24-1,CATSDPGLATNTQYF,TGTGCCACCAGTGATCCGGGGCTAGCTACAAATACGCAGTATTTT
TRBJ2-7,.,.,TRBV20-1,CSANRVISSYEQYF,TGCAGTGCAAACAGGGTTATAAGCTCCTACGAGCAGTACTTC
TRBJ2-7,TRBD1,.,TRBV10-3,CAIKGQISYEQYF,TGTGCCATCAAGGGACAGATATCTTACGAGCAGTACTTC
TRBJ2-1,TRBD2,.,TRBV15,CATSRALAGGVYNEQFF,TGTGCCACCAGCAGAGCCCTAGCGGGGGGGGTCTACAATGAGCAGTTCTTC
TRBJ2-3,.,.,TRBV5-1,CASSLGEKITDTQYF,TGCGCCAGCAGCTTGGGTGAGAAAATCACAGATACGCAGTATTTT
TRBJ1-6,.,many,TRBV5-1,CASSLWSGPLHF,TGCGCCAGCAGCTTGTGGTCCGGGCCCCTCCACTTT
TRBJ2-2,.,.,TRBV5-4,CASIGAPGTGELFF,TGTGCCAGCATAGGAGCCCCGGGGACCGGGGAGCTGTTTTTT
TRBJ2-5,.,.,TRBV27,CASSLSFGETQYF,TGTGCCAGCAGTTTATCCTTCGGTGAGACCCAGTACTTC
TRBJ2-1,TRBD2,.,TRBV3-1,CASSHPWVRTSNGAEQFF,TGTGCCAGCAGCCACCCCTGGGTGCGGACTAGCAATGGGGCTGAGCAGTTCTTC
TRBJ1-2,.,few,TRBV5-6,CASSLVLDRQNGYTF,TGTGCCAGCAGCTTGGTACTTGACAGACAAAATGGCTACACCTTC
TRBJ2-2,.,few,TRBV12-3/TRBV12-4,CASSFGGGTVNTGELFF,TGTGCCAGCAGTTTTGGTGGGGGGACAGTGAACACCGGGGAGCTGTTTTTT
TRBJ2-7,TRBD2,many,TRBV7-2,CASSPGLAGVGVEQYF,TGTGCCAGCAGCCCCGGACTAGCGGGAGTGGGCGTCGAGCAGTACTTC
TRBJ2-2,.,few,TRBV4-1,CASSHPRWQTNRWNTGELFF,TGCGCCAGCAGCCACCCAAGGTGGCAGACAAATCGTTGGAACACCGGGGAGCTGTTTTTT
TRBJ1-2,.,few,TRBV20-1,CSARAGTRTYGYTF,TGCAGTGCTAGAGCGGGCACCCGCACCTATGGCTACACCTTC
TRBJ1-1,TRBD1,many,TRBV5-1,CASSHRTGGNTEAFF,TGCGCCAGCAGCCACCGGACAGGGGGAAACACTGAAGCTTTCTTT
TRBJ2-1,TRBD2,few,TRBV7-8,CASRGLAGINEQFF,TGTGCCAGCAGGGGACTAGCGGGAATCAATGAGCAGTTCTTC
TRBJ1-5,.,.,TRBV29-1,CSVSSGYSNQPQHF,TGCAGCGTGTCGAGCGGGTATAGCAATCAGCCCCAGCATTTT
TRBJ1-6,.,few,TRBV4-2,CASSYRTERSSYNSPLHF,TGTGCCAGCAGCTACCGGACAGAAAGAAGCTCCTATAATTCACCCCTCCACTTT
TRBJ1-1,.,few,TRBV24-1,CATSDSDLDTEAFF,TGTGCCACCAGTGACTCAGACTTGGACACTGAAGCTTTCTTT
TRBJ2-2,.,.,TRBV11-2,CASLKLGLGELFF,TGTGCCAGCTTGAAACTAGGTCTCGGGGAGCTGTTTTTT
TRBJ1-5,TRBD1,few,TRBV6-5,CASSSSGTGRNQPQHF,TGTGCCAGCAGTTCCTCCGGGACAGGACGCAATCAGCCCCAGCATTTT
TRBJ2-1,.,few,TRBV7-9,CASDRLAYNEQFF,TGTGCCAGTGACAGGCTAGCCTACAATGAGCAGTTCTTC
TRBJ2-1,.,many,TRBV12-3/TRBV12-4,CASSPGVGQGGEQFF,TGTGCCAGCAGCCCCGGGGTGGGTCAGGGTGGTGAGCAGTTCTTC
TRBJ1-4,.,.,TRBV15,CATSREARGGEKLFF,TGTGCCACCAGCAGAGAGGCACGGGGAGGCGAAAAACTGTTTTTT
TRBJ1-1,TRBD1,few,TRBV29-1,CSVPEDRGILKNTEAFF,TGCAGCGTTCCCGAGGACAGGGGGATCCTTAAAAACACTGAAGCTTTCTTT
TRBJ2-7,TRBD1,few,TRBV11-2,CASSDRQGAYYEQYF,TGTGCCAGCAGCGACAGACAGGGGGCCTACTACGAGCAGTACTTC
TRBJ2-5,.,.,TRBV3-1,CASSQRGGYQETQYF,TGTGCCAGCAGCCAAAGGGGGGGCTACCAAGAGACCCAGTACTTC
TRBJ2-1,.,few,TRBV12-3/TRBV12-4,CASTSPGEDEQFF,TGTGCCAGCACCTCCCCAGGGGAGGATGAGCAGTTCTTC
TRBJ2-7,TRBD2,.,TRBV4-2,CASSRGLADEQYF,TGTGCCAGCAGCCGGGGACTAGCTGACGAGCAGTACTTC
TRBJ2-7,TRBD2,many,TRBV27,CASSPPGSGGAEQYF,TGTGCCAGCAGTCCCCCTGGTTCGGGAGGTGCCGAGCAGTACTTC
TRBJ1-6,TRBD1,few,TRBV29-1,CSAQEGARNSPLHF,TGCAGCGCTCAGGAGGGGGCGCGTAATTCACCCCTCCACTTT
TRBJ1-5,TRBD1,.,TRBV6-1,CASVGGQGNQPQHF,TGTGCCAGTGTGGGGGGACAGGGTAATCAGCCCCAGCATTTT
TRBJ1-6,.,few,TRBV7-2,CASSLGLLGNSPLHF,TGTGCCAGCAGCTTAGGTCTCTTGGGTAATTCACCCCTCCACTTT